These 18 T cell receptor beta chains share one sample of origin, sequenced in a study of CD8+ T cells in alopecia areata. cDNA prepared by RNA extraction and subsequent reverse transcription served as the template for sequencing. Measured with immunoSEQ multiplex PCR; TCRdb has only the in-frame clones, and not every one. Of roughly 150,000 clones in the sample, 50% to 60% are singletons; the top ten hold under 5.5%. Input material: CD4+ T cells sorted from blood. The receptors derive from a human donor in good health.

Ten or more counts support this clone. DNA of the CDR3: TGTGCCAGCAGCCACATGCGGGTCGCGAGCGAGCAGTACTTC. Translating it yields CASSHMRVASEQYF. The gene calls are TRBV14 and TRBJ2-7; the D gene is possibly TRBD2 (5 bases). Germline CDR1 reads SGHDN; CDR2 reads FVKESK. The CDR3 covers 14 residues. Trimming shortened V by 3 bases and J by 6 bases, and 15 bases separated the two germline ends.

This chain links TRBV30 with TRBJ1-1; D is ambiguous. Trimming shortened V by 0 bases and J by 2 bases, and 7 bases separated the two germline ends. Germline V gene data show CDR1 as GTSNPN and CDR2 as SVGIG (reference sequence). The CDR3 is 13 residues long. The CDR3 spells CAWSVSINTEAFF. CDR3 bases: TGTGCCTGGAGTGTGTCGATCAACACTGAAGCTTTCTTT.

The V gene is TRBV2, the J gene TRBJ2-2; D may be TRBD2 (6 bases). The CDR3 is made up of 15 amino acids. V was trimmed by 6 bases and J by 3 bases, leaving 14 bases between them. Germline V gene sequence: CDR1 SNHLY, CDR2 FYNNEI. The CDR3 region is CASSLSGHDTGELFF. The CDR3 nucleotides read TGTGCCAGCAGCCTTAGCGGTCATGACACCGGGGAGCTGTTTTTT.

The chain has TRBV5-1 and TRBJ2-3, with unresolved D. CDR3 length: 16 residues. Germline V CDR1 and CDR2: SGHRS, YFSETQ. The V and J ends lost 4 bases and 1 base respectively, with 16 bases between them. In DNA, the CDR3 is TGCGCCAGCAGCCCTATCACGGTATTAGGCACAGATACGCAGTATTTT. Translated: CASSPITVLGTDTQYF.

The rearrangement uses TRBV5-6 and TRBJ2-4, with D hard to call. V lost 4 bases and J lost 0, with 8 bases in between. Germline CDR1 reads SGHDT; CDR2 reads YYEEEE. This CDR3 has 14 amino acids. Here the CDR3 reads CASSLYLAKNIQYF. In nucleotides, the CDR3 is TGTGCCAGCAGCCTCTATCTAGCCAAAAACATTCAGTACTTC. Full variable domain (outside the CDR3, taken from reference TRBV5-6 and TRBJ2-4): DAGVTQSPTHLIKTRGQQVTLRCSPKSGHDTVSWYQQALGQGPQFIFQYYEEEERQRGNFPDRFSGHQFPNYSSELNVNALLLGDSALYLCASSLYLAKNIQYFGAGTRLSVL.

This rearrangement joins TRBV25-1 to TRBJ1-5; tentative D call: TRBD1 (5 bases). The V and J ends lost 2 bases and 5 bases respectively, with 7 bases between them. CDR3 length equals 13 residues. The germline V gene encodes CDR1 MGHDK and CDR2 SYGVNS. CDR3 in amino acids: CASSEVGHQPQHF. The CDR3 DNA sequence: TGTGCCAGCAGTGAAGTGGGACATCAGCCCCAGCATTTT.

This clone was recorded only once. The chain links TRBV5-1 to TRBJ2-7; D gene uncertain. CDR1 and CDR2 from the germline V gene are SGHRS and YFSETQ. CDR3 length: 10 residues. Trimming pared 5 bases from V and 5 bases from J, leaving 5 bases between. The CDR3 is CASRQHEQYF. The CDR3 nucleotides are TGCGCCAGCAGGCAACACGAGCAGTACTTC.

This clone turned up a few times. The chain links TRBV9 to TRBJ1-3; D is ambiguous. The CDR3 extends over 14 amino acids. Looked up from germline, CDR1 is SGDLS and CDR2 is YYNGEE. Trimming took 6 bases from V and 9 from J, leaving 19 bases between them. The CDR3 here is CASNANGRSGTIYF. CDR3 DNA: TGTGCCAGCAACGCAAACGGCAGGTCGGGCACCATATATTTT.

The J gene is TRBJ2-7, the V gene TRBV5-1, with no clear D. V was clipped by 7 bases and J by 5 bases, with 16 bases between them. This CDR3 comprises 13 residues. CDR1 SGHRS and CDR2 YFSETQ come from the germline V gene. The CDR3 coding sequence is TGCGCCAGCGGCTCCCCAGGTAACAACGAGCAGTACTTC. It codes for CASGSPGNNEQYF.

The CDR3 spells CASSSRAYEQYF. CDR3 DNA: TGTGCCAGCAGTTCCCGGGCCTACGAGCAGTACTTC. The genes are TRBV28 and TRBJ2-7; the D is unclear. Germline V gene sequence: CDR1 MDHEN, CDR2 SYDVKM. This CDR3 is 12 amino acids long. V lost 4 bases and J 2 bases, leaving 6 bases between the germline ends. The variable domain in full, completed from reference TRBV28 and TRBJ2-7, reads DVKVTQSSRYLVKRTGEKVFLECVQDMDHENMFWYRQDPGLGLRLIYFSYDVKMKEKGDIPEGYSVSREKKERFSLILESASTNQTSMYLCASSSRAYEQYFGPGTRLTVT.

DNA for the CDR3: TGCGCCAGCGAACAGGGCTCTGGGGCCAACGTCCTGACTTTC. It translates to CASEQGSGANVLTF. The chain couples TRBV5-1 to TRBJ2-6; D is perhaps TRBD1 (6 bases). The CDR3 is 14 amino acids. Germline V gene data show CDR1 as SGHRS and CDR2 as YFSETQ. V dropped 7 bases and J dropped 0 bases, with 8 bases sitting between them.

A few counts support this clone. CDR3 nucleotides: TGCGCCAGCAGTCAATCGCAGGGCCAAGAGACCCAGTACTTC. Its translation is CASSQSQGQETQYF. J is TRBJ2-5 and V is TRBV23-1; D is possibly TRBD1 (5 bases). TRBV23-1 is treated as an ORF (open reading frame) with a function not yet certain. V was trimmed by 0 bases and J by 1 base, leaving 6 bases between them. This CDR3 is 14 amino acids long.

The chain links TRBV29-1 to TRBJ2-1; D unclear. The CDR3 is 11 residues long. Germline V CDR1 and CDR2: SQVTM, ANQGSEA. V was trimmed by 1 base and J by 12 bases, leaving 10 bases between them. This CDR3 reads CSVEVRATQFF. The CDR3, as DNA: TGCAGCGTTGAAGTGAGAGCGACGCAGTTCTTC.

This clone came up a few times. The CDR3 sequence is CASSLRPPFTDTQYF. CDR3 nucleotide sequence: TGTGCCAGCAGTTTACGGCCCCCATTCACAGATACGCAGTATTTT. The chain combines TRBV28 with TRBJ2-3; D ambiguous. The ends were cut back, 2 bases at V and 2 bases at J, with 11 bases in the middle. The CDR3 sequence is 15 residues long. Germline V gives CDR1 MDHEN, CDR2 SYDVKM.

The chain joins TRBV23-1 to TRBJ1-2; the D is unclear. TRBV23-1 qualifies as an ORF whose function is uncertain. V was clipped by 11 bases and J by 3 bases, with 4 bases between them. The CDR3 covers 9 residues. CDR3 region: CAGYYGYTF. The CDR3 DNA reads TGCGCCGGCTACTATGGCTACACCTTC.

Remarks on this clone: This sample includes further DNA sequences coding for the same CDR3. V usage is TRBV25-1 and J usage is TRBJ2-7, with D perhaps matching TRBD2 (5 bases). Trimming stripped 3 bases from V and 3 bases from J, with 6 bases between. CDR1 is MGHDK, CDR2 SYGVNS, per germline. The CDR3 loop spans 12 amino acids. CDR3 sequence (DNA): TGTGCCAGCAGTGATCGGGGCTACGAGCAGTACTTC. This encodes CASSDRGYEQYF.

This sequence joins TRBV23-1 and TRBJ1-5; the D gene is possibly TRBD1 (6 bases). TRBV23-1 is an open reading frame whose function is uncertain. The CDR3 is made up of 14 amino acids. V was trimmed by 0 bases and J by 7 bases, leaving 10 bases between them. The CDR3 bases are TGCGCCAGCAGTCAATCCCAGGGGAGACAGCCCCAGCATTTT. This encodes CASSQSQGRQPQHF.

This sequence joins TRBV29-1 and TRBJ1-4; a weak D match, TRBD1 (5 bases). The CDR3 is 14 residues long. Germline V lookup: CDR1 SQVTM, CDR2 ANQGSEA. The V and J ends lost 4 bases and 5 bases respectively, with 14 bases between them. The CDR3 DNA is TGCAGCGTTGTTTGGTCAGGGTCAAATGAAAAACTGTTTTTT. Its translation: CSVVWSGSNEKLFF.